This T cell receptor beta chain came from a study of cytomegalovirus exposure and HLA in healthy donors. General study findings and limits: The majority of TCR sequences were rare, yet some public TCRs appeared in many donors. Most of the TCR beta V segments (in an earlier analysis) were productive either about 87% or about 30% of the time. A list of 150 to 200 TCR beta chains associated with cytomegalovirus was given.

Vbeta (60) and Jbeta (13) primers were used in the PCR. The method was immunoSEQ multiplex PCR; TCRdb's version includes in-frame clones alone and lacks a portion of them. The repertoire holds some 140,000 clones, with around 79% as singletons. As regards this clone: The antigen is not known.

The CDR3 sequence is 12 residues long. CDR1 is MGHRA and CDR2 is YSYEKL in the germline V gene. Trimming removed 3 bases at V and 7 bases at J, with 9 bases between. Sequenced input: PBMCs. J is TRBJ1-2 and V is TRBV4-1, with D maybe TRBD1 (5 bases). The clonotype was recovered from a man aged 18 to 29 in good health and CMV-seronegative. The CDR3 nucleotides read TGCGCCAGCAGCCAGACCCAGGGTGGCTACACCTTC. Translation gives CASSQTQGGYTF.